This T cell receptor (beta chain) emerged from a study of PD-L1 blockade in urothelial cancer. Study-level background: Patients took up atezolizumab in 2014 at 1,200 mg intravenously every 3 weeks. In the patient group, about 90% of the roughly 29 were males with bladder-origin urothelial cancer. Blood samples had a median of approximately 150,000 T cells.

Whole-study results and caveats: Better survival was predicted by below-median pretreatment blood TCR clonality.

Time point specified: peripheral blood 6 weeks after treatment start. Sequencing used immunoSEQ multiplex PCR; TCRdb keeps in-frame clones, though not all of them. This table holds roughly 100,000 clones, roughly 83% found once. Remarks on this clone: The antigen is unknown.

Deletions cut 0 bases from V and 2 bases from J, with 24 bases between. This CDR3 contains 19 residues. CDR1 is SGHDT, CDR2 YYEEEE, per germline. The source of this sequence is a man aged 70 or older with urothelial cancer. The sequenced sample was PBMCs, obtained around atezolizumab (anti-PD-L1) treatment. The chain has TRBV5-6 and TRBJ2-7, with D possibly being TRBD1 (5 bases). The CDR3 loop reads CASSLALELQADSPYEQYF. CDR3 in DNA: TGTGCCAGCAGCTTGGCCCTCGAATTACAGGCGGATTCCCCCTACGAGCAGTACTTC. The full variable domain, in which reference TRBV5-6 and TRBJ2-7 provide the parts outside the CDR3, is DAGVTQSPTHLIKTRGQQVTLRCSPKSGHDTVSWYQQALGQGPQFIFQYYEEEERQRGNFPDRFSGHQFPNYSSELNVNALLLGDSALYLCASSLALELQADSPYEQYFGPGTRLTVT.